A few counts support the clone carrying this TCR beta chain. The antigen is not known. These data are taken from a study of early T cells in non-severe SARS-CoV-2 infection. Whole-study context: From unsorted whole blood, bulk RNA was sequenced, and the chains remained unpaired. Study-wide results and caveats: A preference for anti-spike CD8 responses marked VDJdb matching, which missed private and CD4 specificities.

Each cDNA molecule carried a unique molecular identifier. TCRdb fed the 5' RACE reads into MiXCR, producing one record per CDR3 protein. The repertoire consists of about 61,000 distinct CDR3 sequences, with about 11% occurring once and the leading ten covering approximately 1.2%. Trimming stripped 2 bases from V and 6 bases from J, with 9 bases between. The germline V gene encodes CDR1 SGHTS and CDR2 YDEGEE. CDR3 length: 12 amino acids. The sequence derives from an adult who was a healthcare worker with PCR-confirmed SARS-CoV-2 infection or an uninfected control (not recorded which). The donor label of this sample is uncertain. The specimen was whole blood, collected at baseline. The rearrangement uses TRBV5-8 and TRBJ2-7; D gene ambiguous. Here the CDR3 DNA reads TGTGCCAGCAGCTTTAGGCCAGCCGAGCAGTACGTC. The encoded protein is CASSFRPAEQYV.